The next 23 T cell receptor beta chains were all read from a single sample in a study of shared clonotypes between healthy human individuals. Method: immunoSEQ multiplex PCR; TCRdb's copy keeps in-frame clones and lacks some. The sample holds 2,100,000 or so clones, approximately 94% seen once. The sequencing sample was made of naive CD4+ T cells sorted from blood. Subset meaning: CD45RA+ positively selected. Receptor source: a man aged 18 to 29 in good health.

In DNA, the CDR3 is TGTGCCAGCAGCCAGGGACTAGGGGCTACCTACGAGCAGTACTTC. Encoded protein: CASSQGLGATYEQYF. The gene calls are TRBV5-6 and TRBJ2-7; 8 nucleotides align to TRBD2. Germline V lookup: CDR1 SGHDT, CDR2 YYEEEE. Trimming removed 4 bases from V and 2 bases from J; junction bases left unmatched: 8. There are 15 residues in the CDR3. The full variable domain, in which reference TRBV5-6 and TRBJ2-7 provide the parts outside the CDR3, is DAGVTQSPTHLIKTRGQQVTLRCSPKSGHDTVSWYQQALGQGPQFIFQYYEEEERQRGNFPDRFSGHQFPNYSSELNVNALLLGDSALYLCASSQGLGATYEQYFGPGTRLTVT.

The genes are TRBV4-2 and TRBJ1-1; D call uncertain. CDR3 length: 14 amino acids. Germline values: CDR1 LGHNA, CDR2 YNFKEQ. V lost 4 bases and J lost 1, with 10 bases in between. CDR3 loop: CASSLHGGNTEAFF. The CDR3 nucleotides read TGTGCCAGCAGCCTCCACGGAGGGAACACTGAAGCTTTCTTT.

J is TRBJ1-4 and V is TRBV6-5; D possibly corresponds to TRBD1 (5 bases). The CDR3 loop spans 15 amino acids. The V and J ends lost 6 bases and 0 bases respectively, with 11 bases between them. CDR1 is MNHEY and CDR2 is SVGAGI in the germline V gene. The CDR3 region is CASRDSTATNEKLFF. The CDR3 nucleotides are TGTGCCAGCAGGGATTCGACAGCAACTAATGAAAAACTGTTTTTT.

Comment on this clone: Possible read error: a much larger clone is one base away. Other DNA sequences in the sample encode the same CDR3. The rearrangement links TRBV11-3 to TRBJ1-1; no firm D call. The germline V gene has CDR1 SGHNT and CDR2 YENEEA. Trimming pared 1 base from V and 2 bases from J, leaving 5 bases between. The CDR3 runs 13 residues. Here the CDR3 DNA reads TGTGCCAGCAGCTTAGGGGGTAACACTGAAGCTTTCTTT. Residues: CASSLGGNTEAFF.

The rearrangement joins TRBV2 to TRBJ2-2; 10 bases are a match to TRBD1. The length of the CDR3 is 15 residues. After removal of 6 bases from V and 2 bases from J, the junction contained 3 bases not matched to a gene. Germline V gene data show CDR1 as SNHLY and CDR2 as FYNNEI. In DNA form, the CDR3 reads TGTGCCAGCAGGGGACAGGGGTACAACACCGGGGAGCTGTTTTTT. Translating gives CASRGQGYNTGELFF.

For the CDR3, the DNA is TGTGCCAGCAGTTTGGACCTTTCTGGGGCCAACGTCCTGACTTTC. Its translation is CASSLDLSGANVLTF. This chain uses TRBV28 with TRBJ2-6; D remains ambiguous. The germline V and J ends were trimmed by 3 bases and 1 base, with 7 bases remaining between them. CDR3 size: 15 residues. In germline, CDR1 is MDHEN, CDR2 SYDVKM.

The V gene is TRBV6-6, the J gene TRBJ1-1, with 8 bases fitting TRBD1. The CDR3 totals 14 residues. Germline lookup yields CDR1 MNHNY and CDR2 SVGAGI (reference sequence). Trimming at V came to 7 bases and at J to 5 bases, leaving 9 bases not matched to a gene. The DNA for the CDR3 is TGTGCCAGCACTAGAGGGCAGGGGGCGACTGAAGCTTTCTTT. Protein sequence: CASTRGQGATEAFF.

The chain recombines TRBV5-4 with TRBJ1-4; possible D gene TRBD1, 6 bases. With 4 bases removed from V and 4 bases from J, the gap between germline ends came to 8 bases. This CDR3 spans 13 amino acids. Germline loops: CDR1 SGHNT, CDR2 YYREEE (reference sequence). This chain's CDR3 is CASSRGGNEKLFF. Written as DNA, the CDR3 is TGTGCCAGCAGCCGAGGGGGTAATGAAAAACTGTTTTTT.

This CDR3 is CASSWTRGALQYGYTF. CDR3 coding DNA: TGTGCCAGCAGCTGGACCAGGGGGGCATTACAATATGGCTACACCTTC. The chain employs TRBV7-2 and TRBJ1-2; 7 nucleotides line up with TRBD1. This CDR3 is built from 16 residues. V was pared by 4 bases and J by 5 bases, with 13 bases of the junction left unmatched. The germline gives CDR1 SGHTA, CDR2 FQGNSA.

The CDR3 here is CASSGNVPGDEQFF. CDR3 sequence (DNA): TGTGCCAGCAGCGGGAACGTACCTGGCGATGAGCAGTTCTTC. The chain is built from TRBV28 and TRBJ2-1, with D tentatively TRBD2 (5 bases). This CDR3 is built from 14 residues. Germline V gene sequence: CDR1 MDHEN, CDR2 SYDVKM. V lost 6 bases, J lost 8 bases, and 17 bases lay in between.

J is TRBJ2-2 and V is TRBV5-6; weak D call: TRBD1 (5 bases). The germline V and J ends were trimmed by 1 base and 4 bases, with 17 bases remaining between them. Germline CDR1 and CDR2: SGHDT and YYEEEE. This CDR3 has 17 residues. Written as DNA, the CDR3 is TGTGCCAGCAGCTTGTCTCGGGCAAGGGGTGGCACCGGGGAGCTGTTTTTT. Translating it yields CASSLSRARGGTGELFF.

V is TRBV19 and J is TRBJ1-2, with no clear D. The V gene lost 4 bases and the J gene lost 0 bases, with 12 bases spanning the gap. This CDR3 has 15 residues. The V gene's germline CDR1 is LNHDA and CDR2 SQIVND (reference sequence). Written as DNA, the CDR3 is TGTGCCAGTAGTAAGGAGACCGGAGCTAACTATGGCTACACCTTC. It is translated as CASSKETGANYGYTF.

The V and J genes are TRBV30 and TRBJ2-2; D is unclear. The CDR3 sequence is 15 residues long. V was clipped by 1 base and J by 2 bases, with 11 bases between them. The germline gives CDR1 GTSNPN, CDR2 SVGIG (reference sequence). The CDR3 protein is CAWSALTRNTGELFF. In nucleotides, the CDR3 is TGTGCCTGGAGTGCCCTGACGCGTAACACCGGGGAGCTGTTTTTT.

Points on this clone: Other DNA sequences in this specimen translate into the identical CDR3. In DNA, the CDR3 is TGTGCCAGCAGCTTGCCCAGCACAGATACGCAGTATTTT. Translated, it gives CASSLPSTDTQYF. This rearrangement joins TRBV5-6 to TRBJ2-3; D gene unclear. Trimming removed 1 base from V and 0 bases from J, with 3 bases in between. The CDR3 has 13 residues. CDR1 and CDR2 (germline): SGHDT, YYEEEE.

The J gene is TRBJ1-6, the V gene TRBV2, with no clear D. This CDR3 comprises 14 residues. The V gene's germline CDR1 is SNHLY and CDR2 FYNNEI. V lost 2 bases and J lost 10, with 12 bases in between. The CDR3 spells CASSEYDTASPLHF. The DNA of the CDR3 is TGTGCCAGCAGTGAATACGACACAGCCTCACCCCTCCACTTT.

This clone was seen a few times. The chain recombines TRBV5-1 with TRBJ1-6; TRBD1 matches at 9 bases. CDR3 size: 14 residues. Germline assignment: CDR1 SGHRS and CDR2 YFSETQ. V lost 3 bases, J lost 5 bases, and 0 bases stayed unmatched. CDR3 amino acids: CASSWTGDNSPLHF. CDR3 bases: TGCGCCAGCAGCTGGACAGGGGATAATTCACCCCTCCACTTT.

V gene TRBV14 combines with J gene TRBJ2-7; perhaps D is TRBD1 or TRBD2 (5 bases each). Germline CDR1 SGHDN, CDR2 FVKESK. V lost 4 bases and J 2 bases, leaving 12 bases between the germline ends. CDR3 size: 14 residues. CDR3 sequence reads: CASSPWDGTYEQYF. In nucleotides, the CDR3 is TGTGCCAGCAGCCCCTGGGACGGGACCTACGAGCAGTACTTC.

The CDR3, as DNA: TGTGCCAGCAGTGAAGGGCGTGACGGCCCCCAAGAGACCCAGTACTTC. It yields the protein CASSEGRDGPQETQYF. The rearrangement uses TRBV25-1 and TRBJ2-5; D not resolved. This CDR3 is built from 16 residues. CDR1 is MGHDK, CDR2 SYGVNS, per germline. Trimming cost V 2 bases and J 1 base, with 14 bases left between them.

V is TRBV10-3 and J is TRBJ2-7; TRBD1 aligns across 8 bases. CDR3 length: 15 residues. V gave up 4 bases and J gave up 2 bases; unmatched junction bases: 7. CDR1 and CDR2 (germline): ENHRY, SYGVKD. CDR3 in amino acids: CAISGTGGPAYEQYF. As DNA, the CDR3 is TGTGCCATCAGTGGTACAGGGGGTCCTGCCTACGAGCAGTACTTC.

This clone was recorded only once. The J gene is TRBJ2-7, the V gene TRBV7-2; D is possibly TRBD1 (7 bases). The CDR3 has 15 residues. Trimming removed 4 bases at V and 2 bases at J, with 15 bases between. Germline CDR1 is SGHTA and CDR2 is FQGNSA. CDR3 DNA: TGTGCCAGCAGCTCGGGGGCCCAGGGGGCCTACGAGCAGTACTTC. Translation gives CASSSGAQGAYEQYF.

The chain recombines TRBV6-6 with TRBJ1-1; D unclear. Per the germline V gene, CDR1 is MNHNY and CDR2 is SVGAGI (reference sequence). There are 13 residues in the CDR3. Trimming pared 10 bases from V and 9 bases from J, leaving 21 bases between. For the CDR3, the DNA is TGTGCCACCTCGGAGGTGGCGGTGGGGAAAGCTTTCTTT. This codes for CATSEVAVGKAFF.

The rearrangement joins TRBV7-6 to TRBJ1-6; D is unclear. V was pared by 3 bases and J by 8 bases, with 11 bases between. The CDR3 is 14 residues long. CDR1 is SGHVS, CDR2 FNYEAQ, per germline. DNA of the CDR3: TGTGCCAGCAGCTTTGGAAGGGCCGATTCACCCCTCCACTTT. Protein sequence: CASSFGRADSPLHF. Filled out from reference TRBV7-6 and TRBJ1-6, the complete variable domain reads GAGVSQSPRYKVTKRGQDVALRCDPISGHVSLYWYRQALGQGPEFLTYFNYEAQQDKSGLPNDRFSAERPEGSISTLTIQRTEQRDSAMYRCASSFGRADSPLHFGNGTRLTVT.

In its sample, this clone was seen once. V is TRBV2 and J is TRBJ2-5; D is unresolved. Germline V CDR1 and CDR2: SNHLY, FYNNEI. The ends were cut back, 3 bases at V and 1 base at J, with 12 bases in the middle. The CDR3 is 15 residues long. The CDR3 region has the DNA TGTGCCAGCAGTGACTTAGGAGCCCCCCAAGAGACCCAGTACTTC. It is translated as CASSDLGAPQETQYF.